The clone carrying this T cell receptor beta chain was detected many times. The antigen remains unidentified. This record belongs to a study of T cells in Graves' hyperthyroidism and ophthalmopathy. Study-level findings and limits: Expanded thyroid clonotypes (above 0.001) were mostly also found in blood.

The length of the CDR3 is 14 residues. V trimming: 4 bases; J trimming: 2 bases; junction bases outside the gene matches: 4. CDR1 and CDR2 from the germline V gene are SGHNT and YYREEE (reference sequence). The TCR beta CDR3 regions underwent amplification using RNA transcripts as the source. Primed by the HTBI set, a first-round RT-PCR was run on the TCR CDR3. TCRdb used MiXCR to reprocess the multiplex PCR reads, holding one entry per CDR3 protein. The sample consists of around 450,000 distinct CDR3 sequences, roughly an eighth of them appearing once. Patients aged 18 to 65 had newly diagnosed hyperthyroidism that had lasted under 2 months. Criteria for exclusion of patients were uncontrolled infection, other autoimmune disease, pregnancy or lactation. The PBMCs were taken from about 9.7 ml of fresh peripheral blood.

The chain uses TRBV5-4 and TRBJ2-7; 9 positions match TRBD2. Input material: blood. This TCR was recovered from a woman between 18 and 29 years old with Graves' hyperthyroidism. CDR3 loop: CASSDRTSAYEQYF. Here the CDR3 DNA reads TGTGCCAGCAGCGACCGGACTAGCGCCTACGAGCAGTACTTC.